These 15 T cell receptor beta chains came from one sample sequenced in a study of beta chain features in type 1 diabetes (dated by TCRdb to about 2018). The library was generated by the immunoSEQ multiplex PCR assay. All of the isolated RNA was reverse transcribed with the High Capacity cDNA Reverse Transcription Kit, so expressed TCRB transcripts were sequenced. Not all clones reach the TCRdb copy of this immuneACCESS table, which keeps in-frame sequences only. Checked studies attribute under half of the gap to unresolved V genes and leave the rest unexplained. In this sample the table shows a few hundred thousand clones, less than 15% of which occur a single time. Roughly 0.017% of the sample belongs to the ten largest clones. Sequencing input: naive CD4+ T cells from blood. The sample's cell subset or site label is to be understood as: true naive CD4+ T cells. These receptors all stem from a woman under 30 in good health.

The gene calls are TRBV29-1 and TRBJ1-2, with 7 bases fitting TRBD1. The germline V gene encodes CDR1 SQVTM and CDR2 ANQGSEA. V shed 4 bases and J 7 bases; nucleotides not matched to a gene: 15. The CDR3 totals 15 residues. The CDR3 loop is CSVGATGRGLSGYTF. The CDR3 DNA sequence: TGCAGCGTTGGGGCTACAGGAAGGGGGCTGTCTGGCTACACCTTC.

The V and J genes are TRBV5-1 and TRBJ2-3; tentative D call: TRBD2 (6 bases). This CDR3 is built from 15 residues. V dropped 3 bases and J dropped 1 base, with 12 bases sitting between them. The germline CDR1 and CDR2 sequences are SGHRS and YFSETQ. The DNA for the CDR3 is TGCGCCAGCAGCTCTGCCGGGACTCGCACAGATACGCAGTATTTT. As protein: CASSSAGTRTDTQYF.

The chain has TRBV9 and TRBJ2-7; TRBD2 matches 8 bases. With 0 bases clipped from V and 6 bases from J, the junction kept 5 bases outside the gene matches. The CDR3 length is 14 residues. Germline V CDR1 and CDR2: SGDLS, YYNGEE. The CDR3 protein is CASSVVLADGEQYF. In DNA, the CDR3 is TGTGCCAGCAGCGTAGTACTAGCGGACGGCGAGCAGTACTTC.

The J gene is TRBJ2-7, the V gene TRBV25-1, with D possibly matching TRBD2 (6 bases). This CDR3 region has 14 residues. Trimming pared 1 base from V and 7 bases from J, leaving 14 bases between. CDR1 and CDR2 (germline): MGHDK, SYGVNS. CDR3 coding DNA: TGTGCCAGCAGTGAATTGTGGTCGGGGGATGAGCAGTACTTC. Translated, it gives CASSELWSGDEQYF.

The chain links TRBV2 to TRBJ2-6; D is possibly TRBD1 (5 bases). The CDR3 spans 18 residues. Germline V gene sequence: CDR1 SNHLY, CDR2 FYNNEI. The V end was cut by 3 bases, the J end by 4 bases, with 19 bases between. The CDR3 reads CASSESPSPGSGANVLTF. The CDR3 nucleotides are TGTGCCAGCAGTGAGAGTCCGTCCCCAGGGTCAGGGGCCAACGTCCTGACTTTC.

This clone was counted between two and nine times. The J gene is TRBJ1-5, the V gene TRBV18, with 7 positions matching TRBD1. The CDR3 spans 15 residues. Trimming cost V 0 bases and J 7 bases; bases outside gene matches: 6. From germline, CDR1 is KGHSH and CDR2 LQKENI. The CDR3 bases are TGTGCCAGCTCACCACCTCTACAGGGGAACCAGCCCCAGCATTTT. Translating gives CASSPPLQGNQPQHF.

The rearrangement links TRBV29-1 to TRBJ2-7, with 8 bases identical to TRBD1. This CDR3 spans 12 amino acids. Germline V gene sequence: CDR1 SQVTM, CDR2 ANQGSEA. V lost 6 bases and J lost 5; bases outside the gene matches: 6. Here the CDR3 DNA reads TGCAGCGTAGACAGGGGAGGCGACGAGCAGTACTTC. Its translation is CSVDRGGDEQYF.

The chain links TRBV7-2 to TRBJ2-7, with 14 bases aligning to TRBD2. The CDR3 is made up of 16 amino acids. V gave up 4 bases and J gave up 3 bases; unmatched junction bases: 5. Germline assignment: CDR1 SGHTA and CDR2 FQGNSA. The DNA of the CDR3 is TGTGCCAGCAGCTCACCGACTAGCGGGAGGGTCTACGAGCAGTACTTC. Amino acids: CASSSPTSGRVYEQYF.

The chain uses TRBV2 and TRBJ1-4; D is possibly TRBD1 (5 bases). The CDR3 loop spans 14 amino acids. V gave up 7 bases and J gave up 7 bases, with 16 bases separating them. CDR1 SNHLY and CDR2 FYNNEI come from the germline V gene. As DNA, the CDR3 is TGTGCCAGCAACGGGCAGGGACTCGGTGAAAAACTGTTTTTT. Its translation: CASNGQGLGEKLFF.

In its sample, this clone was seen a few times. The chain employs TRBV28 and TRBJ1-2; D possibly corresponds to TRBD1 (5 bases). Trimming pared 6 bases from V and 5 bases from J, leaving 19 bases between. Germline V lookup: CDR1 MDHEN, CDR2 SYDVKM. This CDR3 is 15 amino acids long. Written as DNA, the CDR3 is TGTGCCAGCAGCGCCGAACCAAAGGACACGTATGGCTACACCTTC. The encoded protein is CASSAEPKDTYGYTF.

This chain joins TRBV27 and TRBJ1-1; tentatively, D is TRBD1 (6 bases). Germline CDR1 and CDR2: MNHEY and SMNVEV (reference sequence). There are 14 residues in the CDR3. The V end was cut by 5 bases, the J end by 6 bases, with 16 bases between. CDR3 region: CASSHITGKSEAFF. In DNA, the CDR3 is TGTGCCAGCAGTCATATTACAGGGAAATCTGAAGCTTTCTTT.

This clone was picked up a small number of times. J is TRBJ1-2 and V is TRBV5-4; 8 bases align to TRBD1. The CDR3 consists of 15 residues. The germline V gene encodes CDR1 SGHNT and CDR2 YYREEE (reference sequence). V lost 4 bases, J lost 3 bases, and 8 bases stayed unmatched. CDR3 sequence reads: CASSRRDRQHYGYTF. The DNA for the CDR3 is TGTGCCAGCAGCCGCAGGGACAGGCAACACTATGGCTACACCTTC.

The CDR3 DNA sequence: TGTGCCAGCTCACCAAACAGGGAGGAGACCCAGTACTTC. It yields the protein CASSPNREETQYF. The chain recombines TRBV18 with TRBJ2-5; possibly TRBD1 for D (6 bases). CDR1 and CDR2 (germline): KGHSH, LQKENI. This CDR3 region has 13 residues. V lost 2 bases and J lost 5, with 9 bases in between.

This clone was detected a few times. V usage is TRBV18 and J usage is TRBJ2-3; the match to TRBD2 covers 8 bases. Per the germline V gene, CDR1 is KGHSH and CDR2 is LQKENI. The CDR3 runs to 16 residues. Unmatched junction bases numbered 3, after V lost 1 base and J lost 0 bases. CDR3 in DNA: TGTGCCAGCTCACCACTAGCGGGGTTTAGCACAGATACGCAGTATTTT. Protein: CASSPLAGFSTDTQYF. The variable domain in full, with the rest retrieved from reference TRBV18 and TRBJ2-3, is NAGVMQNPRHLVRRRGQEARLRCSPMKGHSHVYWYRQLPEEGLKFMVYLQKENIIDESGMPKERFSAEFPKEGPSILRIQQVVRGDSAAYFCASSPLAGFSTDTQYFGPGTRLTVL.

This clone was observed a few times. The chain employs TRBV19 and TRBJ2-1, with 14 bases aligning to TRBD2. V gave up 1 base and J gave up 13 bases; unmatched junction bases: 3. Germline CDR1 reads LNHDA; CDR2 reads SQIVND (reference sequence). This CDR3 has 14 residues. This chain's CDR3 is CASSIVGLAGVQFF. The CDR3 coding sequence is TGTGCCAGTAGTATAGTGGGACTAGCGGGAGTTCAGTTCTTC. Supplemented by reference TRBV19 and TRBJ2-1, the full variable domain reads DGGITQSPKYLFRKEGQNVTLSCEQNLNHDAMYWYRQDPGQGLRLIYYSQIVNDFQKGDIAEGYSVSREKKESFPLTVTSAQKNPTAFYLCASSIVGLAGVQFFGPGTRLTVL.